The 17 T cell receptor beta chains listed next were all sequenced from one sample in a study of vaccination and CD4 T cells after COVID-19. Cultured CD4+ T-cell DNA underwent Oncomine TCR Beta short-read sequencing. TCRdb analysed the PCR reads with MiXCR anew, one entry per CDR3 protein. The data show about 14,000 distinct CDR3 sequences, just under 30% seen once. Their antigens remain unidentified. Treatment noted: approximately 10-day PBMC culture with coronavirus spike peptide pools or control peptides (ViraFEST assay). Source: CD4+ T cells from blood, cultured in vitro, taken before SARS-CoV-2 vaccination. These receptors originate from a human donor who received a COVID-19 vaccine.

V and J are TRBV20-1 and TRBJ1-3, with 8 positions matching TRBD1. Trimming took 3 bases from V and 2 from J; bases not matched to a gene: 0. The CDR3 totals 13 residues. Germline lookup yields CDR1 DFQATT and CDR2 SNEGSKA (reference sequence). The CDR3 DNA reads as TGCAGTGCTAGGGACAGGGCTGGAAACACCATATATTTT. Protein: CSARDRAGNTIYF.

This clonotype was detected only once. One end of the junction does not line up with germline, which may come from a read error. The chain couples TRBV6-2 or TRBV6-3 to TRBJ2-6; 7 bases match TRBD1. CDR1 MNHEY and CDR2 SVGEGT come from the germline V gene. This CDR3 comprises 16 residues. The CDR3 spells CASSRDSHSGANILTF. CDR3 sequence (DNA): TGTGCCAGCAGCAGGGACAGTCACTCTGGGGCCAACATCCTGACTTTC.

The chain combines TRBV6-5 with TRBJ2-5, with 15 positions matching TRBD2. Germline V gene data show CDR1 as MNHEY and CDR2 as SVGAGI. The V gene end was trimmed by 4 bases and the J gene end by 9 bases; junction bases not matched to a gene: 3. This CDR3 comprises 14 residues. CDR3 DNA sequence: TGTGCCAGCAGTTCGCGGACTAGCGGGGGGGCCCAGTACTTC. Translation gives CASSSRTSGGAQYF.

CDR3 amino acids: CASSDFGSGGLETQYF. The CDR3 nucleotides read TGTGCCAGCAGTGATTTTGGTAGCGGGGGTTTAGAGACCCAGTACTTC. V and J are TRBV6-1 and TRBJ2-5; 9 bases fit TRBD2. CDR3 length: 16 residues. CDR1 and CDR2 from the germline V gene are MNHNS and SASEGT. V lost 3 bases, J lost 4 bases, and 9 bases stayed unmatched.

V and J are TRBV20-1 and TRBJ2-7; 8 positions match TRBD1. The germline CDR1 and CDR2 sequences are DFQATT and SNEGSKA (reference sequence). With V trimmed by 0 bases and J by 2 bases, 3 bases remained unmatched. This CDR3 has 14 amino acids. CDR3 in DNA: TGCAGTGCTAGAGAGGCAGGGGGCACCTACGAGCAGTACTTC. Encoded protein: CSAREAGGTYEQYF.

This sequence joins TRBV12-3 or TRBV12-4 and TRBJ1-1; weak D call: TRBD1 (6 bases). V shed 3 bases and J shed 5 bases, with 13 bases lying between them. This CDR3 is 14 amino acids long. In DNA, the CDR3 is TGTGCCAGCAGTTTCTGGGGGCGGATGACTGAAGCTTTCTTT. It encodes CASSFWGRMTEAFF.

Only a few counts were recorded for this clonotype. The gene calls are TRBV27 and TRBJ1-5; maybe TRBD1 (5 bases). Germline-derived CDR1 and CDR2 are MNHEY and SMNVEV (reference sequence). There are 15 residues in the CDR3. Trimming took 5 bases from V and 0 from J, leaving 11 bases between them. The CDR3 sequence: CASSPRVVSNQPQHF. DNA for the CDR3: TGTGCCAGCAGTCCCAGGGTTGTTAGCAATCAGCCCCAGCATTTT.

About this clonotype itself: An end of the junction differs from the germline gene, which may be a read error. This rearrangement joins TRBV19 to TRBJ1-1; TRBD1 matches 9 bases. The germline V gene encodes CDR1 LNHDA and CDR2 SQIVND (reference sequence). The CDR3 length is 16 residues. CDR3 loop: CASSRDRAVDSTEASF. DNA for the CDR3: TGTGCCAGTAGCCGGGACAGGGCTGTGGATAGCACTGAAGCTTCCTTT. The whole variable domain, filled in from reference TRBV19 and TRBJ1-1, reads DGGITQSPKYLFRKEGQNVTLSCEQNLNHDAMYWYRQDPGQGLRLIYYSQIVNDFQKGDIAEGYSVSREKKESFPLTVTSAQKNPTAFYLCASSRDRAVDSTEASFGQGTRLTVV.

The table lists this clonotype with a few counts. This chain joins TRBV15 and TRBJ1-4; TRBD1 is a possible D gene (5 bases). The CDR3 consists of 14 residues. Trimming took 7 bases from V and 6 from J, leaving 15 bases between them. From germline, CDR1 is LNHNV and CDR2 YYDKDF (reference sequence). As DNA, the CDR3 is TGTGCCACCACCCAGGCAGGGATTCATGAAAAACTGTTTTTT. It translates to CATTQAGIHEKLFF.

This clonotype was seen just once. The chain uses TRBV5-1 and TRBJ1-1; D might be TRBD1 (6 bases). The V end lost 0 bases, the J end lost 1 base, and 16 bases lay between the germline ends. This CDR3 region has 17 residues. Germline CDR1 is SGHRS and CDR2 is YFSETQ. CDR3 nucleotides: TGCGCCAGCAGCTTGGAGGGGGGGGCGGAGAAGAACACTGAAGCTTTCTTT. The encoded protein is CASSLEGGAEKNTEAFF.

This clonotype was found a few times. The rearrangement links TRBV6-1 to TRBJ2-1; D is undetermined. Germline loops: CDR1 MNHNS, CDR2 SASEGT. Trimming removed 0 bases at V and 4 bases at J, with 7 bases between. The CDR3 is 14 residues long. The CDR3 DNA reads as TGTGCCAGCAGTGAAGCAGGCGCTTACAATGAGCAGTTCTTC. Amino acid sequence: CASSEAGAYNEQFF.

This clonotype was recorded a few times. V gene TRBV7-8 combines with J gene TRBJ1-1; tentative D call: TRBD1 (6 bases). Germline CDR1 is SGHVS and CDR2 is FQNEAQ. This CDR3 region has 16 residues. V lost 5 bases to trimming and J lost 0 bases, with 16 bases between them. The CDR3 nucleotides read TGTGCCAGCAGCCATCTGGGGGGGGCCTTGAACACTGAAGCTTTCTTT. Amino acid sequence: CASSHLGGALNTEAFF.

V is TRBV19 and J is TRBJ2-3; TRBD1 is a possible D gene (7 bases). The V gene lost 4 bases and the J gene lost 0 bases, with 14 bases spanning the gap. The CDR3 sequence is 16 residues long. Germline V gene sequence: CDR1 LNHDA, CDR2 SQIVND (reference sequence). The CDR3: CASSTSTGTSTDTQYF. The CDR3 coding sequence is TGTGCCAGTAGTACCTCGACAGGGACTAGCACAGATACGCAGTATTTT.

The CDR3 nucleotides read TGTGCCAGTAGTATACCGGGGCCTAGCGGTTACCGGATTCAGTACTTC. It specifies CASSIPGPSGYRIQYF. The rearrangement links TRBV19 to TRBJ2-4; 7 positions match TRBD2. J gave up 10 bases and V 2 bases, and 14 bases lay outside the gene matches. The germline V gene has CDR1 LNHDA and CDR2 SQIVND (reference sequence). This CDR3 has 16 residues.

The rearrangement joins TRBV11-3 to TRBJ1-2; D remains ambiguous. CDR1 is SGHNT, CDR2 YENEEA, per germline. V dropped 6 bases and J dropped 8 bases, with 16 bases sitting between them. This CDR3 is built from 13 residues. The CDR3 spells CASRAQEAKGYTF. The CDR3 nucleotides read TGTGCCAGCAGGGCCCAGGAGGCTAAGGGCTACACCTTC.

V usage is TRBV2 and J usage is TRBJ2-3, with 12 bases fitting TRBD2. The V gene's germline CDR1 is SNHLY and CDR2 FYNNEI. This CDR3 spans 16 amino acids. V was clipped by 7 bases and J by 6 bases; unmatched bases: 11. DNA for the CDR3: TGTGCCAGCAACCAAATGACTAGCGGGGGTGGGGATACGCAGTATTTT. It encodes CASNQMTSGGGDTQYF.

This clonotype was seen a handful of times. V is TRBV12-3 or TRBV12-4 and J is TRBJ1-1, with D uncertain. V was trimmed by 6 bases and J by 2 bases, leaving 10 bases between them. This CDR3 spans 13 amino acids. CDR3 in DNA: TGTGCCAGCAGCCCACCGTCCAACACTGAAGCTTTCTTT. This sequence encodes CASSPPSNTEAFF.